A selection of T cell receptor beta chains follows, all from one sample in a study of T cells in Graves' hyperthyroidism and ophthalmopathy. MiXCR, applied by TCRdb to the multiplex PCR reads, yields one record per CDR3 protein. The profile covers 450,000 to 600,000 distinct CDR3 sequences, with 14% appearing a single time and roughly 14% taken by the ten largest. Sequenced material: blood. Every receptor here comes from a woman aged 40 to 50 with Graves' hyperthyroidism. Both conserved end residues are part of each CDR3. Each record gives: J gene, V gene, clone size, D gene, CDR3 protein, CDR3 DNA. A D gene is named only where the DNA matches it firmly. Part of the rows lack a size; the others show once, few, many or a class for expanded clones.

J gene: TRBJ2-5
V gene: TRBV11-2
clone size: many
D gene: TRBD2
CDR3 protein: CASSSRLMSAGGYEETQYF
CDR3 DNA: TGTGCCAGCAGCTCCAGACTCATGTCAGCGGGAGGCTATGAAGAGACCCAGTACTTC

J gene: TRBJ2-7
V gene: TRBV28
clone size: many
D gene: TRBD2
CDR3 protein: CASSSGGLVGYEQYF
CDR3 DNA: TGTGCCAGCAGTTCCGGGGGACTAGTTGGCTACGAGCAGTACTTC

J gene: TRBJ1-2
V gene: TRBV28
clone size: many
D gene: .
CDR3 protein: CASSSRAVVYYGYTF
CDR3 DNA: TGTGCCAGCAGTTCCCGGGCAGTCGTCTACTATGGCTACACCTTC

J gene: TRBJ1-2
V gene: TRBV6-6
clone size: .
D gene: .
CDR3 protein: CAGKGINYGYTF
CDR3 DNA: TGTGCCGGCAAGGGGATAAACTATGGCTACACCTTC

J gene: TRBJ2-1
V gene: TRBV20-1
clone size: many
D gene: .
CDR3 protein: CSARGPEQFF
CDR3 DNA: TGCAGTGCCAGAGGACCCGAGCAGTTCTTC

J gene: TRBJ1-2
V gene: TRBV3-1
clone size: many
D gene: .
CDR3 protein: CASSQSSAYGYTF
CDR3 DNA: TGTGCCAGCAGCCAAAGCAGCGCCTATGGCTACACCTTC

J gene: TRBJ2-1
V gene: TRBV28
clone size: many
D gene: TRBD2
CDR3 protein: CASRISGSLYNEQFF
CDR3 DNA: TGTGCCAGCAGGATTAGCGGGAGCCTCTACAATGAGCAGTTCTTC

J gene: TRBJ2-3
V gene: TRBV29-1
clone size: .
D gene: TRBD2
CDR3 protein: CSVRGPSGMTDTQYF
CDR3 DNA: TGCAGCGTGCGGGGGCCTAGCGGGATGACAGATACGCAGTATTTT

J gene: TRBJ2-1
V gene: TRBV18
clone size: .
D gene: TRBD2
CDR3 protein: CASSPVSAGVSYNEQFF
CDR3 DNA: TGTGCCAGCTCACCGGTATCGGCGGGAGTGTCCTACAATGAGCAGTTCTTC

J gene: TRBJ2-3
V gene: TRBV5-1
clone size: many
D gene: .
CDR3 protein: CASSTEGGTDTQYF
CDR3 DNA: TGCGCCAGCAGCACAGAGGGCGGCACAGATACGCAGTATTTT

J gene: TRBJ1-3
V gene: TRBV28
clone size: .
D gene: TRBD1
CDR3 protein: CASSFPTGGLSGDTIYF
CDR3 DNA: TGTGCCAGCAGTTTTCCCACAGGGGGCCTCTCTGGAGACACCATATATTTT

J gene: TRBJ2-1
V gene: TRBV2
clone size: many
D gene: TRBD2
CDR3 protein: CASRPPGLADYNEQFF
CDR3 DNA: TGTGCCAGCAGACCCCCGGGACTAGCGGATTACAATGAGCAGTTCTTC

J gene: TRBJ1-6
V gene: TRBV15
clone size: .
D gene: TRBD1
CDR3 protein: CATSREPRTGNSPLHF
CDR3 DNA: TGTGCCACCAGCAGAGAACCGAGGACAGGGAATTCACCCCTCCACTTT

J gene: TRBJ1-5
V gene: TRBV28
clone size: many
D gene: .
CDR3 protein: CASRPISGYQPQHF
CDR3 DNA: TGTGCCAGCCGCCCCATTTCAGGTTATCAGCCCCAGCATTTT

J gene: TRBJ2-6
V gene: TRBV24-1
clone size: .
D gene: TRBD2
CDR3 protein: CATSDSGRSRGANVLTF
CDR3 DNA: TGTGCCACCAGTGACTCCGGGAGGTCGCGAGGGGCCAACGTCCTGACTTTC

J gene: TRBJ2-1
V gene: TRBV28
clone size: few
D gene: TRBD2
CDR3 protein: CASSRPGLAGGGDEQFF
CDR3 DNA: TGTGCCAGCAGTAGACCGGGACTAGCGGGAGGGGGAGATGAGCAGTTCTTC

J gene: TRBJ2-7
V gene: TRBV5-1
clone size: many
D gene: .
CDR3 protein: CASSPEGGGSSYEQYF
CDR3 DNA: TGCGCCAGCAGCCCGGAGGGGGGCGGGAGCTCCTACGAGCAGTACTTC

J gene: TRBJ2-1
V gene: TRBV10-3
clone size: .
D gene: .
CDR3 protein: CASSWDFTNEQFF
CDR3 DNA: TGTGCCAGCAGTTGGGACTTTACCAATGAGCAGTTCTTC

J gene: TRBJ2-5
V gene: TRBV14
clone size: .
D gene: .
CDR3 protein: CASSQDGSETQYF
CDR3 DNA: TGTGCCAGCAGCCAAGACGGGTCGGAGACCCAGTACTTC

J gene: TRBJ2-3
V gene: TRBV12-3/TRBV12-4
clone size: .
D gene: .
CDR3 protein: CASSLGQSLSTDTQYF
CDR3 DNA: TGTGCCAGCAGCCTCGGACAGTCCCTCTCCACAGATACGCAGTATTTT

J gene: TRBJ2-2
V gene: TRBV24-1
clone size: few
D gene: TRBD2
CDR3 protein: CATSDQPRGLAGGFKTGELFF
CDR3 DNA: TGTGCCACCAGTGACCAACCCCGCGGACTAGCGGGAGGGTTTAAGACCGGGGAGCTGTTTTTT

J gene: TRBJ2-3
V gene: TRBV7-8
clone size: .
D gene: TRBD2
CDR3 protein: CASSFRTSGREDTQYF
CDR3 DNA: TGTGCCAGCAGCTTCCGTACTAGCGGGAGGGAAGATACGCAGTATTTT